Presented here are 32 T cell receptor beta chains from one specimen sequenced in a study of sequential checkpoint blockade in melanoma. Method: immunoSEQ multiplex PCR; TCRdb's copy keeps in-frame clones and lacks some. The sample consists of around 11,000 clones, around 74% of them appearing once. Treatment noted: randomized to nivolumab then ipilimumab (arm A) or the reverse (arm B). Sequenced material: CD8+ T cells sorted from blood (inferred from file names), taken from a patient given nivolumab and ipilimumab in sequence. The receptors come from a human donor with melanoma.

This clone was observed a few times. The rearrangement joins TRBV15 to TRBJ1-2; TRBD1 matches at 10 bases. Unmatched junction bases numbered 3, after V lost 3 bases and J lost 8 bases. This CDR3 has 13 residues. CDR1 LNHNV and CDR2 YYDKDF come from the germline V gene (reference sequence). Written as DNA, the CDR3 is TGTGCCACCAGCAGGGACAGGGGGGAGGGCTACACCTTC. It codes for CATSRDRGEGYTF.

V is TRBV7-2 and J is TRBJ2-7, with 10 positions matching TRBD1. Germline loops: CDR1 SGHTA, CDR2 FQGNSA. CDR3 length: 16 amino acids. V shed 5 bases and J 2 bases; nucleotides not matched to a gene: 9. Here the CDR3 reads CASSRRQGAHPYEQYF. The CDR3 nucleotides are TGTGCCAGCAGCCGACGACAGGGGGCGCATCCCTACGAGCAGTACTTC.

This clone was counted between two and nine times. This chain connects TRBV15 to TRBJ2-2, with 7 positions matching TRBD2. CDR3 length: 17 amino acids. Per the germline V gene, CDR1 is LNHNV and CDR2 is YYDKDF (reference sequence). J was trimmed by 0 bases and V by 5 bases; bases with no gene match: 9. CDR3: CATSPNPLAANTGELFF. For the CDR3, the DNA is TGTGCCACCAGCCCCAATCCGCTAGCGGCGAACACCGGGGAGCTGTTTTTT. The full variable domain, with the rest looked up from reference TRBV15 and TRBJ2-2, is DAMVIQNPRYQVTQFGKPVTLSCSQTLNHNVMYWYQQKSSQAPKLLFHYYDKDFNNEADTPDNFQSRRPNTSFCFLDIRSPGLGDTAMYLCATSPNPLAANTGELFFGEGSRLTVL.

The chain combines TRBV14 with TRBJ2-7; D uncertain. Trimming removed 3 bases at V and 0 bases at J, with 9 bases between. This CDR3 comprises 14 residues. Germline V CDR1 and CDR2: SGHDN, FVKESK. Here the CDR3 reads CASSHDKRSYEQYF. CDR3 DNA: TGTGCCAGCAGCCATGACAAACGCTCCTACGAGCAGTACTTC.

The sample holds a few counts of this clone. This rearrangement joins TRBV11-2 to TRBJ2-1, with D possibly matching TRBD2 (6 bases). The CDR3 contains 11 residues. V shed 5 bases and J shed 12 bases, with 11 bases lying between them. The germline V gene has CDR1 SGHAT and CDR2 FQNNGV. The CDR3 DNA is TGTGCCAGCAGCCTGGCCGGGGGGCAGTTCTTC. Protein: CASSLAGGQFF.

CDR3 sequence: CASRPAGQGYEKLFF. The CDR3 nucleotides read TGTGCCAGCAGACCCGCAGGACAGGGGTATGAAAAACTGTTTTTT. This chain links TRBV28 with TRBJ1-4; 9 bases are a match to TRBD1. Per the germline V gene, CDR1 is MDHEN and CDR2 is SYDVKM. The J segment lost 6 bases and the V segment lost 6 bases, leaving 8 bases of the junction unmatched. The CDR3 is made up of 15 amino acids. Looking up the rest from reference TRBV28 and TRBJ1-4 gives the full variable domain: DVKVTQSSRYLVKRTGEKVFLECVQDMDHENMFWYRQDPGLGLRLIYFSYDVKMKEKGDIPEGYSVSREKKERFSLILESASTNQTSMYLCASRPAGQGYEKLFFGSGTQLSVL.

The V gene is TRBV19, the J gene TRBJ2-3, with D unclear. CDR1 is LNHDA and CDR2 is SQIVND in the germline V gene (reference sequence). The CDR3 is made up of 13 amino acids. The V end lost 1 base, the J end lost 4 bases, and 6 bases lay between the germline ends. The CDR3 nucleotides are TGTGCCAGTAGTATAGTTCCGTCAGATACGCAGTATTTT. Amino acid sequence: CASSIVPSDTQYF.

The V gene is TRBV6-5, the J gene TRBJ2-7; 8 bases agree with TRBD2. The CDR3 runs to 15 residues. CDR1 is MNHEY and CDR2 is SVGAGI in the germline V gene. The V segment lost 0 bases and the J segment 7 bases; nucleotides outside the gene matches: 8. The CDR3 DNA follows: TGTGCCAGCAGTTACTCCCTAGCGGGCGTTTCTGAGCAGTACTTC. Translating gives CASSYSLAGVSEQYF.

The rearrangement uses TRBV5-4 and TRBJ2-7, with 12 bases lining up with TRBD2. V shed 4 bases, J shed 3 bases, and the junction held 5 bases outside the gene matches. The CDR3 has 15 residues. Germline V gene sequence: CDR1 SGHNT, CDR2 YYREEE (reference sequence). The CDR3 DNA reads as TGTGCCAGCAGCGAACTAGCGGGGGGCTTCTACGAGCAGTACTTC. This sequence encodes CASSELAGGFYEQYF.

The chain has TRBV5-1 and TRBJ2-1; 8 bases fit TRBD1. In germline, CDR1 is SGHRS, CDR2 YFSETQ. CDR3 length equals 13 residues. The trim removed 4 bases at V and 6 bases at J, leaving 3 bases unmatched. CDR3 residues: CASSADRANEQFF. The CDR3 DNA reads as TGCGCCAGCAGCGCGGACAGGGCCAATGAGCAGTTCTTC.

The chain uses TRBV19 and TRBJ2-2; D may be TRBD2 (6 bases). The CDR3 spans 12 residues. Germline CDR1 LNHDA, CDR2 SQIVND (reference sequence). The V end was cut by 6 bases, the J end by 6 bases, with 8 bases between. The DNA of the CDR3 is TGTGCCAGTAGAGGGGAGGCCGGGGAGCTGTTTTTT. The encoded protein is CASRGEAGELFF.

This sequence joins TRBV5-4 and TRBJ2-7, with D possibly matching TRBD1 (5 bases). Germline V gives CDR1 SGHNT, CDR2 YYREEE (reference sequence). Trimming took off 4 bases at V and 4 bases at J, with 15 bases between the two ends. The CDR3 totals 14 residues. Written as DNA, the CDR3 is TGTGCCAGCAGCACAGGAGATAGGGGTTACGAGCAGTACTTC. Translated, it gives CASSTGDRGYEQYF.

The chain links TRBV4-3 to TRBJ2-7; D possibly corresponds to TRBD2 (6 bases). Looked up from germline, CDR1 is LGHNA and CDR2 is YSLEER. CDR3 size: 16 residues. Trimming took 0 bases from V and 1 from J, leaving 13 bases between them. The CDR3 loop is CASSQEYYRGSYEQYF. The CDR3 nucleotides read TGCGCCAGCAGCCAAGAATACTACCGGGGGTCCTACGAGCAGTACTTC.

The chain links TRBV6-6 to TRBJ1-1; D may be TRBD1 (6 bases). The CDR3 is made up of 13 amino acids. CDR1 and CDR2 from the germline V gene are MNHNY and SVGAGI (reference sequence). V dropped 7 bases and J dropped 11 bases, with 20 bases sitting between them. As DNA, the CDR3 is TGTGCCAGCACCGCGGGGGGCGATGGTAGGGCTTTCTTT. Protein: CASTAGGDGRAFF.

By share, this clone counts as medium-sized (0.01 to 0.1%). The CDR3 region has the DNA TGTGCCAGCAGCCCCCAGGGGTTTGAGCAGTTCTTC. As protein: CASSPQGFEQFF. V is TRBV7-6 and J is TRBJ2-1; TRBD1 is a possible D gene (6 bases). The CDR3 is 12 amino acids. Between the trimmed V and J ends, which lost 5 bases and 9 bases, there was a span of 11 bases. Per germline, CDR1 SGHVS and CDR2 FNYEAQ.

This chain links TRBV30 with TRBJ1-6; maybe TRBD1 (5 bases). V shed 1 base and J shed 11 bases, with 18 bases lying between them. The CDR3 runs to 15 residues. Germline CDR1 reads GTSNPN; CDR2 reads SVGIG (reference sequence). This CDR3 is CAWSDGAVGVAPLHF. DNA for the CDR3: TGTGCCTGGAGTGATGGGGCTGTAGGGGTTGCACCCCTCCACTTT. Together with reference TRBV30 and TRBJ1-6, the CDR3 gives the full variable domain: SQTIHQWPATLVQPVGSPLSLECTVEGTSNPNLYWYRQAAGRGLQLLFYSVGIGQISSEVPQNLSASRPQDRQFILSSKKLLLSDSGFYLCAWSDGAVGVAPLHFGNGTRLTVT.

This clone has more than one count but fewer than ten. This rearrangement joins TRBV27 to TRBJ1-6; D might be TRBD1 (5 bases). This CDR3 contains 16 residues. Germline V gives CDR1 MNHEY, CDR2 SMNVEV (reference sequence). The V end lost 5 bases, the J end lost 4 bases, and 15 bases lay between the germline ends. The CDR3 is CASSARGGVYNSPLHF. The CDR3 nucleotides read TGTGCCAGCAGTGCTAGGGGTGGGGTGTATAATTCACCCCTCCACTTT.

The chain uses TRBV6-5 and TRBJ2-3; no firm D call. The CDR3 is 13 amino acids. Trimming removed 0 bases at V and 5 bases at J, with 6 bases between. The germline V gene encodes CDR1 MNHEY and CDR2 SVGAGI. The CDR3 is CASSYSYRDTQYF. The CDR3 DNA follows: TGTGCCAGCAGTTACTCGTACAGAGATACGCAGTATTTT.

The gene calls are TRBV27 and TRBJ2-7; 11 bases line up with TRBD1. V was pared by 3 bases and J by 3 bases, with 1 base of the junction left unmatched. The V gene's germline CDR1 is MNHEY and CDR2 SMNVEV (reference sequence). The CDR3 length is 14 residues. The CDR3 sequence: CASSFGTGGYEQYF. The DNA of the CDR3 is TGTGCCAGCAGTTTCGGGACAGGGGGCTACGAGCAGTACTTC.

The chain couples TRBV5-4 to TRBJ1-1, with TRBD1 matching 9 bases. The V gene end was trimmed by 4 bases and the J gene end by 3 bases; junction bases not matched to a gene: 4. The CDR3 is made up of 14 amino acids. Germline-derived CDR1 and CDR2 are SGHNT and YYREEE (reference sequence). CDR3 nucleotides: TGTGCCAGCAGCGCGGACAGGGGTGACACTGAAGCTTTCTTT. This gives the protein CASSADRGDTEAFF.

The rearrangement joins TRBV7-9 to TRBJ2-2; possible D gene TRBD2, 6 bases. Trimming took off 1 base at V and 1 base at J, with 10 bases between the two ends. Germline assignment: CDR1 SEHNR and CDR2 FQNEAQ (reference sequence). CDR3 size: 16 residues. CDR3: CASSLEVAENTGELFF. CDR3 nucleotide sequence: TGTGCCAGCAGCTTAGAGGTAGCGGAGAACACCGGGGAGCTGTTTTTT.

This clone was seen only once. The rearrangement uses TRBV13 and TRBJ2-7; 10 bases align to TRBD2. V shed 6 bases, J shed 1 base, and the junction held 9 bases outside the gene matches. The CDR3 length is 16 residues. Germline CDR1 and CDR2: PRHDT and FYEKMQ (reference sequence). The CDR3 DNA sequence: TGTGCCAGCAGACCCACCGGGACTAGCGCATCCTACGAGCAGTACTTC. Amino acid sequence: CASRPTGTSASYEQYF.

The chain employs TRBV5-1 and TRBJ2-7; 7 bases fit TRBD1. The junction had 6 bases not matched to a gene; V was cut back by 1 base and J by 2 bases. The germline CDR1 and CDR2 sequences are SGHRS and YFSETQ. The CDR3 is 15 amino acids. The CDR3 protein is CASSLRSQGAYEQYF. CDR3 nucleotide sequence: TGCGCCAGCAGCTTGCGATCCCAGGGGGCCTACGAGCAGTACTTC.

Here the CDR3 DNA reads TGTGCCACCTACGACAGGGGGGAAGGTTTCAATGAGCAGTTCTTC. Protein sequence: CATYDRGEGFNEQFF. The J gene is TRBJ2-1, the V gene TRBV27; 9 nucleotides line up with TRBD1. Unmatched junction bases numbered 13, after V lost 10 bases and J lost 6 bases. The CDR3 length is 15 residues. The germline V gene encodes CDR1 MNHEY and CDR2 SMNVEV (reference sequence).

V gene TRBV10-2 combines with J gene TRBJ2-5, with 12 nucleotides matching TRBD2. The CDR3 is 17 amino acids. Germline trimming cut 6 bases from V and 4 bases from J; bases unmatched to any gene: 12. Per germline, CDR1 WSHSY and CDR2 SAAADI. Here the CDR3 DNA reads TGCGCCAGCAGGGACCGACTAGCGGGGGAACCAACAGAGACCCAGTACTTC. Amino acids: CASRDRLAGEPTETQYF.

V and J are TRBV12-5 and TRBJ2-3; TRBD2 aligns across 7 bases. The CDR3 is 16 amino acids. The V segment lost 4 bases and the J segment 1 base; nucleotides outside the gene matches: 8. Per the germline V gene, CDR1 is LGHNT and CDR2 is FRNRAP. The CDR3 DNA follows: TGTGCTAGTGGTTCGACCCCTAGCGGAGGCACAGATACGCAGTATTTT. It specifies CASGSTPSGGTDTQYF.

This clone has more than one count but fewer than ten. The chain couples TRBV9 to TRBJ2-7, with 8 nucleotides matching TRBD2. Trimming took 3 bases from V and 4 from J; bases not matched to a gene: 9. The CDR3 length is 15 residues. Germline CDR1 SGDLS, CDR2 YYNGEE. CDR3 coding DNA: TGTGCCAGCAGCGCGTCCTCTAGCGGGTTATACGAGCAGTACTTC. It specifies CASSASSSGLYEQYF.

This clone was seen only once. This rearrangement joins TRBV10-3 to TRBJ2-7; the match to TRBD2 covers 8 bases. V shed 0 bases, J shed 3 bases, and the junction held 10 bases outside the gene matches. Germline CDR1 and CDR2: ENHRY and SYGVKD. The CDR3 covers 17 residues. CDR3 bases: TGTGCCATCAGTGAGTCGAAACTAGCGGAGACACACTACGAGCAGTACTTC. It translates to CAISESKLAETHYEQYF.

As for this clone: The same CDR3 is also encoded by other DNA sequences in this sample. This sequence joins TRBV15 and TRBJ2-3; tentatively, D is TRBD2 (5 bases). The germline V and J ends were trimmed by 5 bases and 3 bases, with 12 bases remaining between them. CDR3 length: 14 residues. The germline gives CDR1 LNHNV, CDR2 YYDKDF (reference sequence). The chain's CDR3 is CATSFASGTDTQYF. The CDR3, as DNA: TGTGCCACCAGCTTTGCTTCGGGGACAGATACGCAGTATTTT.

This sequence joins TRBV7-9 and TRBJ2-2, with D perhaps matching TRBD1 (7 bases). V dropped 5 bases and J dropped 3 bases, with 19 bases sitting between them. The CDR3 length is 17 residues. From germline, CDR1 is SEHNR and CDR2 FQNEAQ (reference sequence). The DNA of the CDR3 is TGTGCCAGCAGCCTTCCTAGACAGGGACTGGACACCGGGGAGCTGTTTTTT. Protein sequence: CASSLPRQGLDTGELFF.

The V gene is TRBV6-5, the J gene TRBJ2-7, with TRBD1 identical over 8 bases. Germline V gene data show CDR1 as MNHEY and CDR2 as SVGAGI. Trimming removed 4 bases from V and 2 bases from J; junction bases left unmatched: 7. The length of the CDR3 is 15 residues. CDR3 amino acids: CASSSQDRAPYEQYF. For the CDR3, the DNA is TGTGCCAGCAGTTCCCAGGACAGGGCCCCCTACGAGCAGTACTTC.

In its sample, this clone was seen a few times. This chain connects TRBV29-1 to TRBJ1-1; the D gene is possibly TRBD1 (6 bases). This CDR3 contains 14 residues. The ends were cut back, 8 bases at V and 4 bases at J, with 20 bases in the middle. The V gene's germline CDR1 is SQVTM and CDR2 ANQGSEA. The CDR3 protein is CSLMDRPGGTEAFF. The CDR3 bases are TGCAGCCTAATGGACAGACCGGGTGGCACTGAAGCTTTCTTT.